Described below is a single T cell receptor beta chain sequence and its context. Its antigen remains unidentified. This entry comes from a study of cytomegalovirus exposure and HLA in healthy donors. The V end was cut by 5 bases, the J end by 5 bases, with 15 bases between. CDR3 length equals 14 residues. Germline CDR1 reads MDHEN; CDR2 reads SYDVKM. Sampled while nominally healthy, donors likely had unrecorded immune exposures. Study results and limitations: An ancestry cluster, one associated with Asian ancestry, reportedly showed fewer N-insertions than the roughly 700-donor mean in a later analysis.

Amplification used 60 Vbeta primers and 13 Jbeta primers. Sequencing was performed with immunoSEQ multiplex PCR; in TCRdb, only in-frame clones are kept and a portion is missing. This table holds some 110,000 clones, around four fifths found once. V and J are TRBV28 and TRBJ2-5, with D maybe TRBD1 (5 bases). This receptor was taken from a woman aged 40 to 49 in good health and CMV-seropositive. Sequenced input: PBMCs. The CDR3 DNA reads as TGTGCCAGCAGTCCGTGGACACTGGGTGAGACCCAGTACTTC. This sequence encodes CASSPWTLGETQYF.